The source of this T cell receptor (beta chain) is a study of human thymus T cells. This clone was detected once. The CDR3 has 13 residues. Trimming shortened V by 6 bases and J by 4 bases, and 13 bases separated the two germline ends. The V gene's germline CDR1 is MNHEY and CDR2 SMNVEV (reference sequence). It was from resections taken during corrective heart surgery that the thymus tissue came. The table came from immunoSEQ multiplex PCR; TCRdb's copy has only in-frame clones and leaves some out. The sample records roughly 120,000 clones, around 96% being singletons. The sequence was obtained from a boy younger than two with a congenital heart defect but otherwise immunologically healthy. The chain recombines TRBV27 with TRBJ2-7; D ambiguous. Material for sequencing was thymus tissue. CDR3 bases: TGTGCCAGCAGGTACACCGCCGGGTACGAGCAGTACTTC. Protein sequence: CASRYTAGYEQYF.